What follows are 11 T cell receptor beta chains derived from one specimen sequenced in a study of blood T cell repertoires in COVID-19. Assay used: immunoSEQ multiplex PCR; TCRdb lists only in-frame clones, some missing. This repertoire shows around 100,000 clones, over 65% found once; its top ten account for over 10%. The sequenced sample consisted of peripheral blood. These receptors were obtained from a human donor in a cohort sampled during active COVID-19.

The chain is built from TRBV10-3 and TRBJ1-1, with 10 bases aligning to TRBD1. The length of the CDR3 is 14 residues. Trimming removed 10 bases from V and 7 bases from J; junction bases left unmatched: 12. The germline gives CDR1 ENHRY, CDR2 SYGVKD. CDR3: CATGGTGAISEAFF. The CDR3 DNA follows: TGTGCCACCGGGGGGACAGGGGCCATTAGTGAAGCTTTCTTT.

The chain joins TRBV6-6 to TRBJ2-3, with TRBD2 matching over 11 bases. With 8 bases clipped from V and 4 bases from J, the junction kept 8 bases outside the gene matches. Per germline, CDR1 MNHNY and CDR2 SVGAGI (reference sequence). The CDR3 is 15 residues long. The CDR3 protein is CASGTSGSPADTQYF. The CDR3 coding sequence is TGTGCCAGCGGTACTAGCGGGAGTCCGGCAGATACGCAGTATTTT.

This rearrangement joins TRBV7-2 to TRBJ2-5; 9 nucleotides agree with TRBD2. The germline V gene encodes CDR1 SGHTA and CDR2 FQGNSA. With V trimmed by 5 bases and J by 4 bases, 5 bases remained unmatched. CDR3 size: 14 residues. The CDR3 spells CASSPRGGRETQYF. The CDR3 DNA is TGTGCCAGCAGCCCGCGGGGGGGCCGAGAGACCCAGTACTTC.

V usage is TRBV23-1 and J usage is TRBJ2-7; 8 bases match TRBD2. TRBV23-1 belongs to the ORF category, with a function that is uncertain. After removal of 3 bases from V and 0 bases from J, the junction contained 10 bases not matched to a gene. The CDR3 runs 17 residues. As DNA, the CDR3 is TGCGCCAGCAGTCACCCGGGGGGGAACAAGAGCTCCTACGAGCAGTACTTC. This translates into CASSHPGGNKSSYEQYF.

The chain couples TRBV11-2 to TRBJ2-7; possibly TRBD1 for D (6 bases). Germline loops: CDR1 SGHAT, CDR2 FQNNGV. CDR3 length equals 12 residues. The DNA for the CDR3 is TGTGCGTCGCAGGGGCTGGTGGACGAGCAGTACTTC. This translates into CASQGLVDEQYF.

The chain uses TRBV11-2 and TRBJ2-1, with D tentatively TRBD2 (6 bases). The CDR3 extends over 19 amino acids. Germline assignment: CDR1 SGHAT and CDR2 FQNNGV. The V end lost 0 bases, the J end lost 2 bases, and 20 bases lay between the germline ends. CDR3 DNA: TGTGCCAGCAGCTTAGATCTAATGGCTGGGACTCCCCCCTACAATGAGCAGTTCTTC. Translating gives CASSLDLMAGTPPYNEQFF.

This chain uses TRBV6-1 with TRBJ1-1, with D uncertain. From germline, CDR1 is MNHNS and CDR2 SASEGT. V gave up 4 bases and J gave up 0 bases, with 15 bases separating them. The CDR3 length is 16 residues. CDR3 sequence reads: CASSATADLLNTEAFF. DNA for the CDR3: TGTGCCAGCAGTGCCACAGCCGACCTTTTGAACACTGAAGCTTTCTTT.

The chain couples TRBV12-3 or TRBV12-4 to TRBJ2-7; 9 bases fit TRBD2. Trimming removed 2 bases from V and 7 bases from J; junction bases left unmatched: 0. The CDR3 consists of 12 residues. CDR3 DNA sequence: TGTGCCAGCAGTTTAACTAGCGGGGAGCAGTACTTC. This codes for CASSLTSGEQYF.

This rearrangement joins TRBV5-1 to TRBJ1-1; possibly TRBD1 for D (5 bases). This CDR3 is built from 16 residues. The V and J ends lost 3 bases and 2 bases respectively, with 17 bases between them. CDR1 and CDR2 from the germline V gene are SGHRS and YFSETQ. The CDR3 spells CASSYASGTGNTEAFF. Written as DNA, the CDR3 is TGCGCCAGCAGCTACGCATCCGGGACTGGTAACACTGAAGCTTTCTTT.

The chain employs TRBV4-1 and TRBJ2-7, with a weak D call TRBD2 (7 bases). V was trimmed by 7 bases and J by 10 bases, leaving 23 bases between them. This CDR3 has 14 amino acids. Germline assignment: CDR1 MGHRA and CDR2 YSYEKL. The CDR3 DNA sequence: TGCGCCAGCACCCGAGGGGAGGGGGGCGGACTCCAGTACTTC. This translates into CASTRGEGGGLQYF.

Judged by abundance, this clone is medium-sized (0.01 to 0.1%). V gene TRBV2 combines with J gene TRBJ2-1; no clear D. Looked up from germline, CDR1 is SNHLY and CDR2 is FYNNEI. The CDR3 has 13 amino acids. Deletions cut 3 bases from V and 13 bases from J, with 16 bases between. CDR3 in amino acids: CASSERPDHGQFF. The CDR3 coding sequence is TGTGCCAGCAGTGAGAGGCCCGACCATGGTCAGTTCTTC. The full variable domain, completed using reference TRBV2 and TRBJ2-1, is EPEVTQTPSHQVTQMGQEVILRCVPISNHLYFYWYRQILGQKVEFLVSFYNNEISEKSEIFDDQFSVERPDGSNFTLKIRSTKLEDSAMYFCASSERPDHGQFFGPGTRLTVL.